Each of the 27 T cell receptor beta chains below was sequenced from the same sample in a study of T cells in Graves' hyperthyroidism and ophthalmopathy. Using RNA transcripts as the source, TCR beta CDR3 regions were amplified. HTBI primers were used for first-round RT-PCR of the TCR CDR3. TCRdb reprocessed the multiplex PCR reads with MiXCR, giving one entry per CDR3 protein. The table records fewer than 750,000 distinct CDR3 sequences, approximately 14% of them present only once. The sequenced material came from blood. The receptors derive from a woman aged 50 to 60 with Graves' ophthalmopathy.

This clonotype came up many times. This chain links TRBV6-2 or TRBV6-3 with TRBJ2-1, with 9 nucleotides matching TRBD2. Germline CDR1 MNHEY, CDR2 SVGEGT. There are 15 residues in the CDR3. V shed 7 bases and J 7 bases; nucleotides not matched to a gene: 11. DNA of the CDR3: TGTGCCAGCAAGAGGTTAGCGGGAGAGAGAAATGAGCAGTTCTTC. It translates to CASKRLAGERNEQFF.

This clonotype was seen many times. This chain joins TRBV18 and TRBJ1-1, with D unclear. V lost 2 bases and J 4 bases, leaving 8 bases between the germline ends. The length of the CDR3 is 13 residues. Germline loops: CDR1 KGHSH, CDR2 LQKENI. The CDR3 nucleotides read TGTGCCAGCTCACCAGAGCAGGTCACTGAAGCTTTCTTT. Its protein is CASSPEQVTEAFF.

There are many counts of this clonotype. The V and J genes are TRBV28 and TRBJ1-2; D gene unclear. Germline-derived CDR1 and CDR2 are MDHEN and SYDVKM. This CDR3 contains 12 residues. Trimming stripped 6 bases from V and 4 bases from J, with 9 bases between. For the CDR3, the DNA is TGTGCCAGCAGCCCTGACACCTATGGCTACACCTTC. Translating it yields CASSPDTYGYTF.

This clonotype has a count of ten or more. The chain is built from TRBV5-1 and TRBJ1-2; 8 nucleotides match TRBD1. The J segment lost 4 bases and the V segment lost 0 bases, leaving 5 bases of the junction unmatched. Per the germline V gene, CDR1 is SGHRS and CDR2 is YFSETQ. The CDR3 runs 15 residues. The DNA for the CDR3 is TGCGCCAGCAGCTTGGCAGGGGGCTTGGGCTATGGCTACACCTTC. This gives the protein CASSLAGGLGYGYTF.

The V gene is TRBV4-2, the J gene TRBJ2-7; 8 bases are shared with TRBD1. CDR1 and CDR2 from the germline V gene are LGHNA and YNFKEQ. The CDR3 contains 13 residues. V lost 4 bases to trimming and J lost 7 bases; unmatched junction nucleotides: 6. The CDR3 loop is CASSLRQGQEQYF. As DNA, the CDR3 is TGTGCCAGCAGCCTTAGACAGGGGCAGGAGCAGTACTTC.

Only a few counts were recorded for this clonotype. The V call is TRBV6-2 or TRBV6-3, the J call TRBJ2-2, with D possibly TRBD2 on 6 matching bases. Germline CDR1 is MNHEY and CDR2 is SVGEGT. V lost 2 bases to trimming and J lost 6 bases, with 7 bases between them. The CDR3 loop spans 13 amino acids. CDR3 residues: CASSYASAGELFF. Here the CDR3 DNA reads TGTGCCAGCAGTTACGCTAGCGCCGGGGAGCTGTTTTTT.

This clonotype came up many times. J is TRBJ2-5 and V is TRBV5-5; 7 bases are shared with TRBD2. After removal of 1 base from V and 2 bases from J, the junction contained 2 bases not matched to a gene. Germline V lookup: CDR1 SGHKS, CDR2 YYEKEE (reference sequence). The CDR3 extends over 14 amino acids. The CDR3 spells CASSLRAGQETQYF. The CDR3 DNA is TGTGCCAGCAGCTTGAGAGCGGGGCAAGAGACCCAGTACTTC.

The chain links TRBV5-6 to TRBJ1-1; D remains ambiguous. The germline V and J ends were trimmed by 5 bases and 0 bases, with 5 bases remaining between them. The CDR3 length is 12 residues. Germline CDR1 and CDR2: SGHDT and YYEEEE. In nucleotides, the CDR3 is TGTGCCAGCAGAAGGATGAACACTGAAGCTTTCTTT. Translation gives CASRRMNTEAFF.

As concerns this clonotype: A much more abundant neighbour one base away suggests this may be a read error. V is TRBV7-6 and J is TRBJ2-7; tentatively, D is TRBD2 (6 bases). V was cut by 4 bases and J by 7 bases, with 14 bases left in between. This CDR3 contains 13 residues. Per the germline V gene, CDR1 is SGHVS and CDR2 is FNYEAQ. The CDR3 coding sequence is TGTGCCAGCAGCTGGTGGGGGGAGGAAGAGCAGTACTTC. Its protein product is CASSWWGEEEQYF.

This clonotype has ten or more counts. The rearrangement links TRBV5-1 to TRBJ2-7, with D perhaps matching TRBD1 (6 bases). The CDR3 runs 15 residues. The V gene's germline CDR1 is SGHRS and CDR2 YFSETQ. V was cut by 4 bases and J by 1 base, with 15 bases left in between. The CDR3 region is CASSVTGLRSYEQYF. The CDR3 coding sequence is TGCGCCAGCAGCGTCACAGGGTTACGATCCTACGAGCAGTACTTC.

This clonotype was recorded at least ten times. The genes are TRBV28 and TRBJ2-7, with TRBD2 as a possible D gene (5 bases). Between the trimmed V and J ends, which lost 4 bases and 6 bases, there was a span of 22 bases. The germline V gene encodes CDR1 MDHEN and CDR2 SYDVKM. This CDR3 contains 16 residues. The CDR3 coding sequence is TGTGCCAGCAGTTCCCCGACTACTTCCTTTCCCCTCGAGCAGTACTTC. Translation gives CASSSPTTSFPLEQYF.

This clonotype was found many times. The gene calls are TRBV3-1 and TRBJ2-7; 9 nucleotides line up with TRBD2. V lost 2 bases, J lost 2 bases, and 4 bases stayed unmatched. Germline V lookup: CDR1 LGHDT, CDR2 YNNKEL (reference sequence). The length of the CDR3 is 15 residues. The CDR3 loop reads CASSQPGLATYEQYF. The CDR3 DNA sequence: TGTGCCAGCAGCCAACCGGGACTAGCAACCTACGAGCAGTACTTC.

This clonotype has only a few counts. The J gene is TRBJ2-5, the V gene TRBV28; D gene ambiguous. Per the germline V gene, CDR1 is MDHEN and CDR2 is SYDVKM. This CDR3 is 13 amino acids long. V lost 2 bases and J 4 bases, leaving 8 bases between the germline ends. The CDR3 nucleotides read TGTGCCAGCAGTTTAATCGATTTAGAGACCCAGTACTTC. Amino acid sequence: CASSLIDLETQYF.

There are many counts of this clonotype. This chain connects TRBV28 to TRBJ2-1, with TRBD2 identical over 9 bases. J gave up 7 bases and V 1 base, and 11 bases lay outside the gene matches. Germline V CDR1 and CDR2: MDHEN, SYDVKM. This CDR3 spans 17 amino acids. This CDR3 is CASSLFIRDSGRNEQFF. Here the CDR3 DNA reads TGTGCCAGCAGTTTATTCATCCGGGATAGCGGGAGAAATGAGCAGTTCTTC.

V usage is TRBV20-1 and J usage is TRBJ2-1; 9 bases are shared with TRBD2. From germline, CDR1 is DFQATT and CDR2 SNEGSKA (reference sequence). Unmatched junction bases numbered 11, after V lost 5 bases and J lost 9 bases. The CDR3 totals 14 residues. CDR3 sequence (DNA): TGCAGTGCTGCTCCGGGACTAGCTCAGGGTGAGCAGTTCTTC. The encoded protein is CSAAPGLAQGEQFF.

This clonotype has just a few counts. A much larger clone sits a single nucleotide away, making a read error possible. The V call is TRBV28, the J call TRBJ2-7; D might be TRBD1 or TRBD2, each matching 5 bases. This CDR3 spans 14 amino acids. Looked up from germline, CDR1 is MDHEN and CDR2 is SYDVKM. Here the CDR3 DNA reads TGTACCAGCAGTTTGGGGGACGCAATCTACGAGCAGTACTTC. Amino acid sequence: CTSSLGDAIYEQYF.

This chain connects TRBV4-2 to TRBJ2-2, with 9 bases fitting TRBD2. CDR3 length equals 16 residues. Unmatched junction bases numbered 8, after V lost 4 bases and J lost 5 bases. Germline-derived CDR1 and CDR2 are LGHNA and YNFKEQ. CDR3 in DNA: TGTGCCAGCAGCCTCTCAAGACTAGCGGAGACCGGGGAGCTGTTTTTT. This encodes CASSLSRLAETGELFF.

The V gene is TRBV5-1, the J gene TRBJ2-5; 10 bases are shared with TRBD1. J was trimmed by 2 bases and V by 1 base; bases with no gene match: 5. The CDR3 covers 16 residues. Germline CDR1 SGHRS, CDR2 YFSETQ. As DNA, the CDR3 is TGCGCCAGCAGCTTGTCTGGGACAGGGGTTCAAGAGACCCAGTACTTC. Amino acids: CASSLSGTGVQETQYF.

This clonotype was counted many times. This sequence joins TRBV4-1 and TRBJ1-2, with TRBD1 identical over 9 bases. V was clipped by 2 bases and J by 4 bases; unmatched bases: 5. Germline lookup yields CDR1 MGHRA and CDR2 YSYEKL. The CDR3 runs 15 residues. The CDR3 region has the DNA TGCGCCAGCAGCCAACCGGGACAGGGAGTCTATGGCTACACCTTC. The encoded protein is CASSQPGQGVYGYTF.

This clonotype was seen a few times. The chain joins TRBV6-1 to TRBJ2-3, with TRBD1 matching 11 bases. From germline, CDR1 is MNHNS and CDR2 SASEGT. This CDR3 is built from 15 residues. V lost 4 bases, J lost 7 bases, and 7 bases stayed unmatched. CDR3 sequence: CASSARTGGTNTQYF. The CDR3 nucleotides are TGTGCCAGCAGTGCGCGGACAGGGGGCACGAATACGCAGTATTTT.

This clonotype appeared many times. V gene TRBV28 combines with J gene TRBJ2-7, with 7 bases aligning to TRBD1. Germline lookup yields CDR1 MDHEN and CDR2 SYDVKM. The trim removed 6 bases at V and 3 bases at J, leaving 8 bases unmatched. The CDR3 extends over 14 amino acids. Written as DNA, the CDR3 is TGTGCCAGCAGAAAATCGGGACAGTACTACGAGCAGTACTTC. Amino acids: CASRKSGQYYEQYF.

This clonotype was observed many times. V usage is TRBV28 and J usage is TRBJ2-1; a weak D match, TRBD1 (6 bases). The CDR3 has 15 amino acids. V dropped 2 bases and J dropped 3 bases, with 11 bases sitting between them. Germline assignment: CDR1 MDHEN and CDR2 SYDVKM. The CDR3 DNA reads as TGTGCCAGCAGTTTACGGCAGGGGCGCTACAATGAGCAGTTCTTC. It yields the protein CASSLRQGRYNEQFF.

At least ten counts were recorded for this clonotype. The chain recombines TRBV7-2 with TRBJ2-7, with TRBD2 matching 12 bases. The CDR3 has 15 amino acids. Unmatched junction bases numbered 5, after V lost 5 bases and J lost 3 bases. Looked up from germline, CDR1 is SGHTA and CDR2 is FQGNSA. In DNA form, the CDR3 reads TGTGCCAGCAGCCAATGGACTAGCGGGAACTACGAGCAGTACTTC. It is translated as CASSQWTSGNYEQYF.

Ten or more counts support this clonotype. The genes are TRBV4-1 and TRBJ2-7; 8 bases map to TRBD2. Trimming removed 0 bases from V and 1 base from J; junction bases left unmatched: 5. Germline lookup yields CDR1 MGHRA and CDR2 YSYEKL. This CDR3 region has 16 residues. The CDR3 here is CASSQETAGGSYEQYF. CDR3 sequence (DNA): TGCGCCAGCAGCCAAGAGACTGCGGGGGGATCCTACGAGCAGTACTTC.

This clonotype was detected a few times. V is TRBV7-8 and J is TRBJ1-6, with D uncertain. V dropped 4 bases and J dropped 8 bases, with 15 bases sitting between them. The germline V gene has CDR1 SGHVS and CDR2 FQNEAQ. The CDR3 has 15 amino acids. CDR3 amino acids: CASSSVYDPDSPLHF. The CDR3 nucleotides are TGTGCCAGCAGCTCCGTTTACGACCCGGATTCACCCCTCCACTTT.

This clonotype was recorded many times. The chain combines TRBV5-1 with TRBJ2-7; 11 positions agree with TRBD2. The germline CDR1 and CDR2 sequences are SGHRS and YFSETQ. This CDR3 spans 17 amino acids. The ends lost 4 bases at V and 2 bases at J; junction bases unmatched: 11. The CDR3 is CASSRTTGTSGTYEQYF. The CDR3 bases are TGCGCCAGCAGCCGAACCACCGGGACTAGCGGAACCTACGAGCAGTACTTC.

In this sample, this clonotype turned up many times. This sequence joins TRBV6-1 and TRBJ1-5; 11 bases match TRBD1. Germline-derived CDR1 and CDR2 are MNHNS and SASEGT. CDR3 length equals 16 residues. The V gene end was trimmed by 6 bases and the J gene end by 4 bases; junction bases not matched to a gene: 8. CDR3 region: CASSPDRGHQNQPQHF. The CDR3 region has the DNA TGTGCCAGCAGCCCGGACAGGGGGCACCAGAATCAGCCCCAGCATTTT.